Reported below is one TCR beta chain. Its antigen remains unidentified. This CDR3 region has 14 residues. V was pared by 5 bases and J by 5 bases, with 8 bases of the junction left unmatched. Germline assignment: CDR1 SQVTM and CDR2 ANQGSEA. Assay used: immunoSEQ multiplex PCR; TCRdb lists only in-frame clones, some missing. The table records some 4,300 clones, about 73% of them present only once. The record originates from a study of T cells after posttransplantation cyclophosphamide. Study results and caveats: Tissue-infiltrating T cells from skin or gut overlapped little with blood T cells. Later post-transplant blood repertoires were often dominated by donor CD8+ memory clones. After PTCy, TRB diversity resembled that of CNI/methotrexate controls.

Control samples came 1 year after myeloablative marrow transplants with methotrexate plus calcineurin inhibitor. The TCR originated in a female patient aged 45 to 65 who received an allogeneic stem cell transplant from an unrelated donor, was CMV-positive, and had acute and chronic GVHD. Some T cells may be transferred from the graft donor. V gene TRBV29-1 combines with J gene TRBJ2-3; 9 positions match TRBD1. Source: PBMCs, taken roughly 320 days after allogeneic stem cell transplant with calcineurin inhibitor and methotrexate. In DNA form, the CDR3 reads TGCAGCGTTCAAACAGGGGGCAGGGGAGATACGCAGTATTTT. Its translation is CSVQTGGRGDTQYF.